A selection of T cell receptor beta chains follows, all from one sample in a study of T-cell reconstitution after alpha-beta-depleted transplantation in children. TCRdb ran MiXCR on the PCR reads and lists one entry per CDR3 protein. The sample records about 540,000 distinct CDR3 sequences, about 17% being singletons. This sample comprised PBMCs from the stem cell graft donor, obtained from the stem cell graft. The origin of the receptors is a human donor who donated a stem cell graft to a child with acute lymphoblastic leukemia. The CDR3 runs from the conserved cysteine through the conserved F or W. Each record gives: CDR3 protein, CDR3 DNA, D gene, J gene, clone size, V gene. D genes are given only for firm matches. Only part of the rows carry a size: once, few, many, or a class if the clone is expanded.

CDR3 protein: CASSPGLARDTPYF
CDR3 DNA: TGTGCCAGCAGTCCGGGACTAGCGCGGGATACGCCGTATTTT
D gene: TRBD2
J gene: TRBJ2-3
clone size: NA
V gene: TRBV27

CDR3 protein: CASRTLQRDTQYF
CDR3 DNA: TGTGCCAGCAGGACCCTCCAGCGGGATACGCAGTATTTT
D gene: NA
J gene: TRBJ2-3
clone size: NA
V gene: TRBV6-1

CDR3 protein: CASSQYKETQYF
CDR3 DNA: TGTGCCAGCAGCCAGTACAAGGAGACCCAGTACTTC
D gene: NA
J gene: TRBJ2-5
clone size: few
V gene: TRBV3-1

CDR3 protein: CASSPNGGGDGYTF
CDR3 DNA: TGTGCCAGCAGTCCTAACGGGGGTGGGGATGGCTACACCTTC
D gene: NA
J gene: TRBJ1-2
clone size: few
V gene: TRBV12-3/TRBV12-4

CDR3 protein: CASSGTGTANEAFF
CDR3 DNA: TGTGCCAGCAGCGGAACCGGGACAGCCAATGAAGCTTTCTTT
D gene: TRBD1
J gene: TRBJ1-1
clone size: NA
V gene: TRBV7-9

CDR3 protein: CASSPTGPGILDTQYF
CDR3 DNA: TGCGCCAGCAGTCCTACGGGCCCCGGGATATTAGATACGCAGTATTTT
D gene: NA
J gene: TRBJ2-3
clone size: NA
V gene: TRBV5-1

CDR3 protein: CASSFVGGAGKDGYTF
CDR3 DNA: TGTGCCAGCAGCTTTGTAGGGGGCGCTGGAAAGGACGGCTACACCTTC
D gene: TRBD1
J gene: TRBJ1-2
clone size: NA
V gene: TRBV7-3

CDR3 protein: CASSRDIRFPQHF
CDR3 DNA: TGTGCCAGCTCTCGGGACATCCGGTTTCCCCAGCATTTT
D gene: NA
J gene: TRBJ1-5
clone size: NA
V gene: TRBV2

CDR3 protein: CSTPTGNTGELFF
CDR3 DNA: TGCAGTACACCGACCGGCAACACCGGGGAGCTGTTTTTT
D gene: NA
J gene: TRBJ2-2
clone size: few
V gene: TRBV20-1

CDR3 protein: CASSLPGPNSGNTIYF
CDR3 DNA: TGTGCCAGCAGCTTACCTGGACCCAACTCTGGAAACACCATATATTTT
D gene: NA
J gene: TRBJ1-3
clone size: few
V gene: TRBV7-9

CDR3 protein: CASSIGSGTLLYEQYF
CDR3 DNA: TGTGCCAGTAGTATTGGATCGGGGACTCTACTCTACGAGCAGTACTTC
D gene: NA
J gene: TRBJ2-7
clone size: NA
V gene: TRBV19

CDR3 protein: CACEGGLGVSAKNIQYF
CDR3 DNA: TGTGCCTGCGAAGGGGGATTGGGGGTGTCGGCCAAAAACATTCAGTACTTC
D gene: NA
J gene: TRBJ2-4
clone size: NA
V gene: TRBV11-2

CDR3 protein: CSGGDSGMTDTQYF
CDR3 DNA: TGCAGCGGGGGGGATAGCGGGATGACAGATACGCAGTATTTT
D gene: TRBD2
J gene: TRBJ2-3
clone size: NA
V gene: TRBV20-1

CDR3 protein: CASSPGETGFFEKLFF
CDR3 DNA: TGTGCCAGCAGTCCAGGGGAGACAGGGTTTTTTGAAAAACTGTTTTTT
D gene: TRBD1
J gene: TRBJ1-4
clone size: few
V gene: TRBV12-3/TRBV12-4

CDR3 protein: CASRLRGGTGSDEQFF
CDR3 DNA: TGTGCCAGCAGACTTAGGGGGGGGACAGGGAGTGATGAGCAGTTCTTC
D gene: TRBD1
J gene: TRBJ2-1
clone size: NA
V gene: TRBV12-3/TRBV12-4

CDR3 protein: CADRGVTGELFF
CDR3 DNA: TGTGCAGACAGGGGGGTCACCGGGGAGCTGTTTTTT
D gene: TRBD1
J gene: TRBJ2-2
clone size: NA
V gene: TRBV5-5

CDR3 protein: CASSKYLTSGREF
CDR3 DNA: TGTGCCAGCAGTAAATATCTGACTAGCGGGAGGGAGTTT
D gene: TRBD2
J gene: TRBJ2-3
clone size: NA
V gene: TRBV12-3/TRBV12-4

CDR3 protein: CASSMGTGAYTDTQYF
CDR3 DNA: TGTGCCAGCAGCATGGGGACAGGGGCGTACACAGATACGCAGTATTTT
D gene: TRBD1
J gene: TRBJ2-3
clone size: NA
V gene: TRBV7-9

CDR3 protein: CASSFSLLRGSYNSPLHF
CDR3 DNA: TGCGCCAGCAGCTTCTCCTTGCTAAGGGGTTCCTATAATTCACCCCTCCACTTT
D gene: NA
J gene: TRBJ1-6
clone size: NA
V gene: TRBV5-1

CDR3 protein: CASSGGREQETQYF
CDR3 DNA: TGTGCCAGCAGTGGAGGACGGGAGCAAGAGACCCAGTACTTC
D gene: NA
J gene: TRBJ2-5
clone size: NA
V gene: TRBV6-2/TRBV6-3

CDR3 protein: CASSLFAGGAGANVLTF
CDR3 DNA: TGTGCCAGCAGTTTATTCGCAGGGGGGGCTGGGGCCAACGTCCTGACTTTC
D gene: NA
J gene: TRBJ2-6
clone size: few
V gene: TRBV12-3/TRBV12-4

CDR3 protein: CSATQGAEAFF
CDR3 DNA: TGCAGTGCTACTCAGGGCGCTGAAGCTTTCTTT
D gene: NA
J gene: TRBJ1-1
clone size: NA
V gene: TRBV20-1

CDR3 protein: CASSVVWYEQFF
CDR3 DNA: TGTGCCAGCAGCGTAGTTTGGTATGAGCAGTTCTTC
D gene: NA
J gene: TRBJ2-1
clone size: NA
V gene: TRBV9

CDR3 protein: CASRVDRLLGPLHF
CDR3 DNA: TGTGCCAGCAGAGTCGACAGGCTGCTAGGGCCCCTCCACTTT
D gene: NA
J gene: TRBJ1-6
clone size: few
V gene: TRBV6-1

CDR3 protein: CSVGSLDEQFF
CDR3 DNA: TGCAGCGTTGGGAGTTTGGATGAGCAGTTCTTC
D gene: NA
J gene: TRBJ2-1
clone size: few
V gene: TRBV29-1

CDR3 protein: CASSLVIRGQVGNQQFF
CDR3 DNA: TGCGCCAGCAGCTTGGTAATTAGGGGACAGGTTGGCAATCAGCAGTTCTTC
D gene: TRBD1
J gene: TRBJ2-1
clone size: NA
V gene: TRBV5-1

CDR3 protein: CASSYVSAGGIYGYEQYF
CDR3 DNA: TGTGCCAGCAGTTACGTGTCAGCGGGAGGAATCTATGGCTACGAGCAGTACTTC
D gene: TRBD2
J gene: TRBJ2-7
clone size: few
V gene: TRBV6-5

CDR3 protein: CSARDKEGSIYEQYF
CDR3 DNA: TGCAGTGCTAGAGATAAGGAGGGGTCAATCTACGAGCAGTACTTC
D gene: NA
J gene: TRBJ2-7
clone size: few
V gene: TRBV20-1

CDR3 protein: CASSMDSTGGTGELFF
CDR3 DNA: TGCGCCAGCAGCATGGACTCGACGGGAGGCACCGGGGAGCTGTTTTTT
D gene: TRBD2
J gene: TRBJ2-2
clone size: NA
V gene: TRBV5-1

CDR3 protein: CSPLTAAYNEQFF
CDR3 DNA: TGCAGCCCCCTGACAGCGGCCTACAATGAGCAGTTCTTC
D gene: NA
J gene: TRBJ2-1
clone size: few
V gene: TRBV29-1

CDR3 protein: CASRLATSGFLAEQFF
CDR3 DNA: TGTGCCAGCAGACTTGCAACTAGCGGATTCCTAGCGGAGCAGTTCTTC
D gene: TRBD2
J gene: TRBJ2-1
clone size: few
V gene: TRBV5-6

CDR3 protein: CASSRQRSGRRETQYF
CDR3 DNA: TGTGCCAGCAGCCGCCAGCGGAGCGGGAGGAGGGAGACCCAGTACTTC
D gene: TRBD2
J gene: TRBJ2-5
clone size: NA
V gene: TRBV3-1

CDR3 protein: CSAREVKASGSYNEQFF
CDR3 DNA: TGCAGTGCTAGAGAGGTTAAAGCGTCCGGCTCCTACAATGAGCAGTTCTTC
D gene: NA
J gene: TRBJ2-1
clone size: many
V gene: TRBV20-1

CDR3 protein: CASRQGTRNTEAFF
CDR3 DNA: TGTGCCAGCCGACAGGGCACTCGGAACACTGAAGCTTTCTTT
D gene: TRBD1
J gene: TRBJ1-1
clone size: NA
V gene: TRBV27

CDR3 protein: CASSPLSGDNEQFF
CDR3 DNA: TGCGCCAGCAGCCCTCTATCCGGGGACAATGAGCAGTTCTTC
D gene: NA
J gene: TRBJ2-1
clone size: NA
V gene: TRBV4-1

CDR3 protein: CATSRVYNEQFF
CDR3 DNA: TGTGCCACCAGCAGAGTCTACAATGAGCAGTTCTTC
D gene: NA
J gene: TRBJ2-1
clone size: few
V gene: TRBV15

CDR3 protein: CASSSGVGTYEQYF
CDR3 DNA: TGCGCCAGCAGCTCCGGAGTGGGGACCTACGAGCAGTACTTC
D gene: NA
J gene: TRBJ2-7
clone size: few
V gene: TRBV5-1

CDR3 protein: CATSRDPDRGPGYTF
CDR3 DNA: TGTGCCACCAGCAGAGATCCGGACAGGGGGCCTGGCTACACCTTC
D gene: TRBD1
J gene: TRBJ1-2
clone size: few
V gene: TRBV15

CDR3 protein: CASSRQGLRFF
CDR3 DNA: TGTGCCAGCAGCCGACAGGGGCTTAGGTTCTTC
D gene: TRBD1
J gene: TRBJ2-1
clone size: NA
V gene: TRBV6-5

CDR3 protein: CASSPDRGKTYEQYF
CDR3 DNA: TGTGCCAGCAGTCCCGACAGGGGTAAAACGTACGAGCAGTACTTC
D gene: TRBD1
J gene: TRBJ2-7
clone size: few
V gene: TRBV6-1

CDR3 protein: CSARRSGLYGYTF
CDR3 DNA: TGCAGTGCTAGAAGGTCAGGCCTCTATGGCTACACCTTC
D gene: NA
J gene: TRBJ1-2
clone size: NA
V gene: TRBV20-1

CDR3 protein: CASRRLLATNEKLFF
CDR3 DNA: TGTGCCAGCCGTCGACTACTTGCAACTAATGAAAAACTGTTTTTT
D gene: NA
J gene: TRBJ1-4
clone size: once
V gene: TRBV18

CDR3 protein: CASSSVGSSTDTQYF
CDR3 DNA: TGTGCCAGCAGCTCAGTGGGCAGTAGCACAGATACGCAGTATTTT
D gene: NA
J gene: TRBJ2-3
clone size: NA
V gene: TRBV5-6

CDR3 protein: CASSLGLLAKNIQYF
CDR3 DNA: TGTGCCAGCAGTTTAGGACTCCTAGCCAAAAACATTCAGTACTTC
D gene: NA
J gene: TRBJ2-4
clone size: NA
V gene: TRBV28

CDR3 protein: CASSARGRRDTQYF
CDR3 DNA: TGTGCCAGCAGCGCAAGGGGGCGACGGGATACGCAGTATTTT
D gene: TRBD1
J gene: TRBJ2-3
clone size: NA
V gene: TRBV7-2

CDR3 protein: CASSFLVPRAQHF
CDR3 DNA: TGTGCCAGCAGCTTTCTCGTTCCTAGGGCCCAGCATTTT
D gene: NA
J gene: TRBJ1-5
clone size: NA
V gene: TRBV21-1

CDR3 protein: CASSLGAGGLIGGEQFF
CDR3 DNA: TGTGCCAGCAGCTTGGGTGCCGGCGGGTTGATCGGCGGTGAGCAGTTCTTC
D gene: NA
J gene: TRBJ2-1
clone size: few
V gene: TRBV5-6

CDR3 protein: CASSYSRSPGLREPQHF
CDR3 DNA: TGTGCCAGCAGTTACTCGAGGTCCCCGGGGCTTAGAGAGCCCCAGCATTTT
D gene: NA
J gene: TRBJ1-5
clone size: few
V gene: TRBV6-5

CDR3 protein: CASSPGTAFPYEQYF
CDR3 DNA: TGTGCCAGCTCACCTGGGACAGCTTTTCCCTACGAGCAGTACTTC
D gene: TRBD1
J gene: TRBJ2-7
clone size: few
V gene: TRBV18

CDR3 protein: CASSRGGGGQPQHF
CDR3 DNA: TGTGCCAGCAGCCGAGGAGGGGGAGGTCAGCCCCAGCATTTT
D gene: NA
J gene: TRBJ1-5
clone size: many
V gene: TRBV5-5

CDR3 protein: CASELAGGNEQFF
CDR3 DNA: TGTGCCAGCGAACTAGCCGGGGGGAATGAGCAGTTCTTC
D gene: TRBD2
J gene: TRBJ2-1
clone size: NA
V gene: TRBV5-5

CDR3 protein: CASSQVLTASAYNEQFF
CDR3 DNA: TGTGCCAGCAGCCAAGTGTTGACGGCTAGCGCCTACAATGAGCAGTTCTTC
D gene: NA
J gene: TRBJ2-1
clone size: few
V gene: TRBV4-2

CDR3 protein: CASSWTGQGSNEQFF
CDR3 DNA: TGTGCCAGCAGTTGGACGGGACAGGGAAGCAATGAGCAGTTCTTC
D gene: TRBD1
J gene: TRBJ2-1
clone size: NA
V gene: TRBV6-5

CDR3 protein: CASSYPAEQYF
CDR3 DNA: TGTGCCAGCAGTTACCCTGCCGAGCAGTACTTC
D gene: NA
J gene: TRBJ2-7
clone size: few
V gene: TRBV6-2/TRBV6-3